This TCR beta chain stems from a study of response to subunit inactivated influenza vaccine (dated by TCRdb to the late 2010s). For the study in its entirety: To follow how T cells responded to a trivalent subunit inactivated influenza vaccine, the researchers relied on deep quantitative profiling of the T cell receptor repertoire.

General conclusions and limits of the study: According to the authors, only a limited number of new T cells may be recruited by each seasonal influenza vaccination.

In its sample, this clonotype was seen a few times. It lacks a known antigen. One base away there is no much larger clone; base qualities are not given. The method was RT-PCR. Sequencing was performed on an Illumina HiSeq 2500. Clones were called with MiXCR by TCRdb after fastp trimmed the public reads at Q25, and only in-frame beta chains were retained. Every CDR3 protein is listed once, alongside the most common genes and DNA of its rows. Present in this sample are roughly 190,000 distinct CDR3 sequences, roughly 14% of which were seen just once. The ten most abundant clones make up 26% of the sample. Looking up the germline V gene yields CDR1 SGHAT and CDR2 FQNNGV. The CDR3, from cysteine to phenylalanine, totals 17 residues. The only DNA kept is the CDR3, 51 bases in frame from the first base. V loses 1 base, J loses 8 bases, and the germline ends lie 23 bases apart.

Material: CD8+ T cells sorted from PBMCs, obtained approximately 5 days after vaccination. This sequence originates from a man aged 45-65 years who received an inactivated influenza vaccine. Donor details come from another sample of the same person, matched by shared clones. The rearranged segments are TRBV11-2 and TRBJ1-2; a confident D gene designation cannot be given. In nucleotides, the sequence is TGTGCCAGCAGCTTAGTCGGTCTTATGGAGCCTCTATGGGGCTACACCTTC. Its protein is CASSLVGLMEPLWGYTF.